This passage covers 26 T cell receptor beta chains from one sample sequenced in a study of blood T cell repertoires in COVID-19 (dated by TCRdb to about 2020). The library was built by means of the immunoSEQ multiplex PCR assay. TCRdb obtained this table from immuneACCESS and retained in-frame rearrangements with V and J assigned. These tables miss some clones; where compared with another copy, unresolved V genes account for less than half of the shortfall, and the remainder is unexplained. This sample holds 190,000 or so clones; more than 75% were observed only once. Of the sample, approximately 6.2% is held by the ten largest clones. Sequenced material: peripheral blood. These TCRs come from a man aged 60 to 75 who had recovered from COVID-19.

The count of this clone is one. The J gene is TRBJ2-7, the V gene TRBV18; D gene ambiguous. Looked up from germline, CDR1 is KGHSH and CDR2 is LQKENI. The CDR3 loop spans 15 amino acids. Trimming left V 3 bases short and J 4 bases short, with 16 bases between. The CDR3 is CASSPERRRAYEQYF. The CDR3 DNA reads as TGTGCCAGCTCACCCGAACGGAGAAGAGCTTACGAGCAGTACTTC.

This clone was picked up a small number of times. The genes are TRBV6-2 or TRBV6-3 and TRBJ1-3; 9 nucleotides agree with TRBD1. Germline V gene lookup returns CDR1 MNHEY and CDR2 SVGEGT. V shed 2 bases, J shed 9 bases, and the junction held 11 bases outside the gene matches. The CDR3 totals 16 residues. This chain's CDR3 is CASSYIPGQGFGTIYF. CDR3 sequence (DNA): TGTGCCAGCAGTTACATTCCGGGACAGGGCTTCGGCACCATATATTTT.

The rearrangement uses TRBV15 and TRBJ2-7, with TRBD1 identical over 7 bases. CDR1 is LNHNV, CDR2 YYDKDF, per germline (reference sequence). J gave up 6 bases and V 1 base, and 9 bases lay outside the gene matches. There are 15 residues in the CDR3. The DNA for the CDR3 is TGTGCCACCAGCAGAGTATCGATAGGGGGCCGCGAGCAGTACTTC. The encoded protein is CATSRVSIGGREQYF.

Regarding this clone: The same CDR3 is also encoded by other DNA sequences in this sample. CDR3 nucleotides: TGTGCCAGCAGCCAAGGGGGCGGTGGCTACACCTTC. This gives the protein CASSQGGGGYTF. The chain combines TRBV3-1 (or the pseudogene TRBV3-2) with TRBJ1-2; perhaps TRBD1 as D (5 bases). Germline V gene sequence: CDR1 LGHDT, CDR2 YNNKEL (reference sequence). The CDR3 contains 12 residues. Trimming removed 1 base from V and 7 bases from J, with 7 bases in between.

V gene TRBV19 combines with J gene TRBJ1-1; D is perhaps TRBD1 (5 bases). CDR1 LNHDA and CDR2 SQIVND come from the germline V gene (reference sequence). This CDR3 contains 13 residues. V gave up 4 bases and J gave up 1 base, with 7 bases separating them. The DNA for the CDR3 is TGTGCCAGTAGTAGGACACAGAACACTGAAGCTTTCTTT. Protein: CASSRTQNTEAFF.

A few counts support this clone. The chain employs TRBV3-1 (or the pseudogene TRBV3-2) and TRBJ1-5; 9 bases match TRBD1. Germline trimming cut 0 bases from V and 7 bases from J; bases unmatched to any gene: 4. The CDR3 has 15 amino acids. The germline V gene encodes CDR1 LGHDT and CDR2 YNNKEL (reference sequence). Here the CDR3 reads CASSQDGTGRQPQHF. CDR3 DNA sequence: TGTGCCAGCAGCCAAGATGGGACAGGGAGGCAGCCCCAGCATTTT.

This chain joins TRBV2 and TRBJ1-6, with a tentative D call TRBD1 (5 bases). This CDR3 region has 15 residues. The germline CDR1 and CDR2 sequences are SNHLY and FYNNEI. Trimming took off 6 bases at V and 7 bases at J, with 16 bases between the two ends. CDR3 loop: CASSSPGTLNSPLHF. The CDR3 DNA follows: TGTGCCAGCAGCTCTCCCGGGACTCTCAATTCACCCCTCCACTTT.

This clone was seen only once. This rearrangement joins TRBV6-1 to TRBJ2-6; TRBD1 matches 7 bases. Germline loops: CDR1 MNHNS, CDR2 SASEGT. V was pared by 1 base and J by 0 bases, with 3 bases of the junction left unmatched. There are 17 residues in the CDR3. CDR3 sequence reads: CASSEGQGNSGANVLTF. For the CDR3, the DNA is TGTGCCAGCAGTGAAGGACAGGGAAACTCTGGGGCCAACGTCCTGACTTTC.

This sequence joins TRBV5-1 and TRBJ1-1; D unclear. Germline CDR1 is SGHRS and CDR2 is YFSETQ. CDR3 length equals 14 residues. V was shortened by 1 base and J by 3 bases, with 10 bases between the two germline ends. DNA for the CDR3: TGCGCCAGCAGCTTGAGTCGGAGTTACACTGAAGCTTTCTTT. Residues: CASSLSRSYTEAFF.

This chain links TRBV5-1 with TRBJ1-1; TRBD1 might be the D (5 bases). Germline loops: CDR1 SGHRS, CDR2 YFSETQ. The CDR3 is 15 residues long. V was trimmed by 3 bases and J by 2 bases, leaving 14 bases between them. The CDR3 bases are TGCGCCAGCAGCTGGAGTGAAGGGGCTAACACTGAAGCTTTCTTT. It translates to CASSWSEGANTEAFF.

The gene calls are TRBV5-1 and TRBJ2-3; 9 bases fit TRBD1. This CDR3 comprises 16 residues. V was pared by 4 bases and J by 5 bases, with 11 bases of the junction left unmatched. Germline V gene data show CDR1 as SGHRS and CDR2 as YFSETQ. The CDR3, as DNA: TGCGCCAGCAGCCCGGGGACAGGGAGGAGAGTAGATACGCAGTATTTT. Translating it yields CASSPGTGRRVDTQYF.

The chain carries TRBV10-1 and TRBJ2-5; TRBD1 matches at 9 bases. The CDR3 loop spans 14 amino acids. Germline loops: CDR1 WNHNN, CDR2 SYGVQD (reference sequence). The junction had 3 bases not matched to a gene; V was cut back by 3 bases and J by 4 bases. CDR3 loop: CASSDNRGPETQYF. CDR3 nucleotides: TGCGCCAGCAGTGATAACAGGGGGCCAGAGACCCAGTACTTC.

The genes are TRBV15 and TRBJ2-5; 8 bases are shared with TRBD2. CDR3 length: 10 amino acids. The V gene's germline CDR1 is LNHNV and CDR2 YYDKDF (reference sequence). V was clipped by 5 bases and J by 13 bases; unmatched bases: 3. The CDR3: CATSGTRLYF. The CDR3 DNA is TGTGCCACCAGCGGGACTAGGCTGTACTTC.

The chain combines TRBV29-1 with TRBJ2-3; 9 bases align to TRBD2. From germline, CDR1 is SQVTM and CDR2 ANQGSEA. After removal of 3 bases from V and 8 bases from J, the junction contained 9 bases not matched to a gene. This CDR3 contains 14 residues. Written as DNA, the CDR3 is TGCAGCGTTGAGAAGCGGGAGGAGAAATTTACGCAGTATTTT. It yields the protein CSVEKREEKFTQYF.

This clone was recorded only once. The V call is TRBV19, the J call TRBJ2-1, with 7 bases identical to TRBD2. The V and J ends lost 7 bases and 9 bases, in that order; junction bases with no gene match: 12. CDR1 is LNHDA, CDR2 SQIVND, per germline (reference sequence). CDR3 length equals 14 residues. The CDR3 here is CASTGGFWSREQFF. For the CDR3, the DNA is TGTGCCAGTACCGGGGGGTTCTGGAGTCGTGAGCAGTTCTTC.

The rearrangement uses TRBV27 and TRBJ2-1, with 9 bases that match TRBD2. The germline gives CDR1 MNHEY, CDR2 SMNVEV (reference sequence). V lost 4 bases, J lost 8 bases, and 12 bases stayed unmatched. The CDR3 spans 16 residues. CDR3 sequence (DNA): TGTGCCAGCAGTTCCACCCCCTCGCGGGGGGGGGATGAGCAGTTCTTC. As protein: CASSSTPSRGGDEQFF.

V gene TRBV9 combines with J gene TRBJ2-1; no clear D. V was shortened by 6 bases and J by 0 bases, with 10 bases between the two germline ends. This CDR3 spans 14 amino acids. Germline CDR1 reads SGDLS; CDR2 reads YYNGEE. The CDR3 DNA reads TGTGCCAGCACTCCCGCTAGCTCCTACAATGAGCAGTTCTTC. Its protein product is CASTPASSYNEQFF.

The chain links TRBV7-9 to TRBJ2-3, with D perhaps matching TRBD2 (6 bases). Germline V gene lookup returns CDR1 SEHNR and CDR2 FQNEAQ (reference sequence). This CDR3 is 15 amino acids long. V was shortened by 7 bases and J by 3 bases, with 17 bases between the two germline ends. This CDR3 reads CASTAPGGSTDTQYF. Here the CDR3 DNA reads TGTGCCAGCACCGCCCCCGGAGGGAGTACAGATACGCAGTATTTT.

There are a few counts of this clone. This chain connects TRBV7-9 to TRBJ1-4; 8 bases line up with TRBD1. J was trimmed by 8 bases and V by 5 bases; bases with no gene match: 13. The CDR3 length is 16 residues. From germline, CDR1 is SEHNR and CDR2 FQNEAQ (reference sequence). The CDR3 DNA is TGTGCCAGCAGCCATCCCGCCGGGACAGGTGCCGAAAAACTGTTTTTT. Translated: CASSHPAGTGAEKLFF.

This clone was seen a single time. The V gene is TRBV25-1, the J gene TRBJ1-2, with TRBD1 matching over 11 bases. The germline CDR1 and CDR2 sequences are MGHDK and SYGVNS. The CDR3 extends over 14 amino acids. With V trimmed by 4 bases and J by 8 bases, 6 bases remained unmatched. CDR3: CASSGPGQGEGYTF. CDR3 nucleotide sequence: TGTGCCAGCAGTGGTCCGGGACAGGGGGAAGGCTACACCTTC.

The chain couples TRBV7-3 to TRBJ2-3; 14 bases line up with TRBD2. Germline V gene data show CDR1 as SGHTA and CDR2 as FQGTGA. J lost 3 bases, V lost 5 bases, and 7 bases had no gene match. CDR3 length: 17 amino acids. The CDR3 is CASSRGTSGGPTDTQYF. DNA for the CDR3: TGTGCCAGCAGCCGAGGGACTAGCGGGGGTCCGACAGATACGCAGTATTTT.

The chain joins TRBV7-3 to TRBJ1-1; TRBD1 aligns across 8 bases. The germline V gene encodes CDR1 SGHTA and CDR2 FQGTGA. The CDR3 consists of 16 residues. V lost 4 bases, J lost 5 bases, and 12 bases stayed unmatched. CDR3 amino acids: CASSSRKQGAGTEAFF. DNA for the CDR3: TGTGCCAGCAGCTCCAGGAAGCAGGGGGCAGGAACTGAAGCTTTCTTT.

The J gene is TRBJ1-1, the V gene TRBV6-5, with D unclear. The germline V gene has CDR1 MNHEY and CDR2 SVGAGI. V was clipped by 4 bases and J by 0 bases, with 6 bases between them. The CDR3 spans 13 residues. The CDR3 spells CASSSTVNTEAFF. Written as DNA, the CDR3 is TGTGCCAGCAGTTCCACGGTGAACACTGAAGCTTTCTTT.

The CDR3 DNA reads TGTGCCAGCAGCTTGGGGACAGGGTATAATTCACCCCTCCACTTT. This sequence encodes CASSLGTGYNSPLHF. The rearrangement links TRBV5-4 to TRBJ1-6; TRBD1 matches at 8 bases. Germline V lookup: CDR1 SGHNT, CDR2 YYREEE (reference sequence). This CDR3 spans 15 amino acids. V shed 0 bases and J 4 bases; nucleotides not matched to a gene: 0.

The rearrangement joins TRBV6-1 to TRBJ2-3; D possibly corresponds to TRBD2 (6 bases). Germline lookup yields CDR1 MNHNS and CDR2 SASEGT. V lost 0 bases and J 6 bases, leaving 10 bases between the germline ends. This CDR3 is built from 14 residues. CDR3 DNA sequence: TGTGCCAGCAGTGAAGCGCGGGGCCGTGATACGCAGTATTTT. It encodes CASSEARGRDTQYF.

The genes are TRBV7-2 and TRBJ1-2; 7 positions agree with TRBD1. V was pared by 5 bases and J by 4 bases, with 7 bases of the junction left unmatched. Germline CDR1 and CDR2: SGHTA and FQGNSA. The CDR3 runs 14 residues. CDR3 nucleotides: TGTGCCAGCAGCCAAACAGGGGTTGGCTATGGCTACACCTTC. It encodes CASSQTGVGYGYTF.